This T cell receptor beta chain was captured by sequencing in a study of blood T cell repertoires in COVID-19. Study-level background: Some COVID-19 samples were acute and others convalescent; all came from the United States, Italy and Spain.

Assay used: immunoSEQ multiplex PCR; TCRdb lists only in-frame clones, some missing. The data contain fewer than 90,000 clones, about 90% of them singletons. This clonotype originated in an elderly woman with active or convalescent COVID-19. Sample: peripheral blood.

The CDR3 protein is CASSLERGKLFF. CDR3 coding DNA: TGTGCCAGCAGCTTAGAAAGGGGGAAACTGTTTTTT. The chain combines TRBV7-8 with TRBJ1-4; D is perhaps TRBD1 (6 bases). The CDR3 is 12 amino acids. Trimming took 1 base from V and 11 from J, leaving 8 bases between them. Germline-derived CDR1 and CDR2 are SGHVS and FQNEAQ.